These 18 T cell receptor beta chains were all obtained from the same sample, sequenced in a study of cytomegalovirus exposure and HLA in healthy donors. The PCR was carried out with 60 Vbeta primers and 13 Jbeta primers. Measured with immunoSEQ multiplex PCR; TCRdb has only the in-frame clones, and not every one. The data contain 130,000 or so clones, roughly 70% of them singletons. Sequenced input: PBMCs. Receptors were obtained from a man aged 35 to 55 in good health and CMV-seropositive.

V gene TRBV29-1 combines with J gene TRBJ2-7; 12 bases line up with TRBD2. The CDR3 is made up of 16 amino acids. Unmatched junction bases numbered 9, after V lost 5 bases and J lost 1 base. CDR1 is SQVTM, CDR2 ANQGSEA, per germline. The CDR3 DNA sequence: TGCAGCGTTTATTCGACCCTAGCGGGGGGGTCCTACGAGCAGTACTTC. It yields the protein CSVYSTLAGGSYEQYF.

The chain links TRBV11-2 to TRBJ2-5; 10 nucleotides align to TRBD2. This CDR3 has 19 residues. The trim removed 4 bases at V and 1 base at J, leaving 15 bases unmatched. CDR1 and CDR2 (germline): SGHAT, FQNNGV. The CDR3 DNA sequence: TGTGCCAGCAGCTCGTTTAGGGGCGGGACTAGCGTGGGCCAAGAGACCCAGTACTTC. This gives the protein CASSSFRGGTSVGQETQYF. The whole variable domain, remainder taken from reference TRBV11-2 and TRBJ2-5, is EAGVAQSPRYKIIEKRQSVAFWCNPISGHATLYWYQQILGQGPKLLIQFQNNGVVDDSQLPKDRFSAERLKGVDSTLKIQPAKLEDSAVYLCASSSFRGGTSVGQETQYFGPGTRLLVL.

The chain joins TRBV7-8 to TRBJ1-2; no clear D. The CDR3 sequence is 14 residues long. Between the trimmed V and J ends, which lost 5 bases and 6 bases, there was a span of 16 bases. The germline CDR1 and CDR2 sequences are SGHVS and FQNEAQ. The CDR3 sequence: CASSQSEGTDGYTF. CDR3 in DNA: TGTGCCAGCAGCCAGTCTGAGGGTACAGATGGCTACACCTTC.

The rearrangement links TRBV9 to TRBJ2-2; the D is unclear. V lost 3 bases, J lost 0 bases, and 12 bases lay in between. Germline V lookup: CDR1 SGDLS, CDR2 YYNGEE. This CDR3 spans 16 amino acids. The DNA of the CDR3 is TGTGCCAGCAGCGCAACCGCGCGATCGAACACCGGGGAGCTGTTTTTT. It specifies CASSATARSNTGELFF.

CDR3 region: CASSGGDHIYQETQYF. The CDR3, as DNA: TGTGCCAGCAGTGGGGGGGACCACATTTACCAAGAGACCCAGTACTTC. The rearrangement links TRBV2 to TRBJ2-5; possible D gene TRBD2, 6 bases. V dropped 4 bases and J dropped 0 bases, with 15 bases sitting between them. There are 16 residues in the CDR3. The germline CDR1 and CDR2 sequences are SNHLY and FYNNEI.

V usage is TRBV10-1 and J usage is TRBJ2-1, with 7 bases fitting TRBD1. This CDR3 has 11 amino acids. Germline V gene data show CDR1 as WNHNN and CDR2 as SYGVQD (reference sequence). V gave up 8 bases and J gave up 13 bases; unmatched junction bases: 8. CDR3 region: CASGTTGTQFF. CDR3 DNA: TGCGCCAGCGGGACGACAGGGACACAGTTCTTC.

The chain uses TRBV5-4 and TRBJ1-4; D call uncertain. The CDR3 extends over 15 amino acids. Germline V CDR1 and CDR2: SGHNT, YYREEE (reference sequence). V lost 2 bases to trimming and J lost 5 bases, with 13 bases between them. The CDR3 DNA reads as TGTGCCAGCAGCTTAAATCGGGCGGGGAATGAAAAACTGTTTTTT. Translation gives CASSLNRAGNEKLFF.

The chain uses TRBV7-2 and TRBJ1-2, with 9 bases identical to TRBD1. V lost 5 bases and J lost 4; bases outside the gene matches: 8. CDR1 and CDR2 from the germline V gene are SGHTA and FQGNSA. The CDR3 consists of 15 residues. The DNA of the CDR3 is TGTGCCAGCAGCACCAGGACAGGGGCGGGCTATGGCTACACCTTC. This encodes CASSTRTGAGYGYTF.

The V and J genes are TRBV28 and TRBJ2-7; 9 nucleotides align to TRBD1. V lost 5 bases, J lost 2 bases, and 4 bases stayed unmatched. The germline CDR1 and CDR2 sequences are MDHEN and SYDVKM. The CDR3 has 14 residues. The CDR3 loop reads CASSTQGATYEQYF. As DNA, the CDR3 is TGTGCCAGCAGTACACAGGGGGCCACCTACGAGCAGTACTTC.

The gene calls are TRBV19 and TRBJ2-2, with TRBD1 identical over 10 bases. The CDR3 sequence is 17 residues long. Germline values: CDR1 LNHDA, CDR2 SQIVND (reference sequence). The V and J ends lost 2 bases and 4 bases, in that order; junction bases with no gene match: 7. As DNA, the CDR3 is TGTGCCAGTAGTATAATTTTTGGGACAGGGGTCACCGGGGAGCTGTTTTTT. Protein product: CASSIIFGTGVTGELFF.

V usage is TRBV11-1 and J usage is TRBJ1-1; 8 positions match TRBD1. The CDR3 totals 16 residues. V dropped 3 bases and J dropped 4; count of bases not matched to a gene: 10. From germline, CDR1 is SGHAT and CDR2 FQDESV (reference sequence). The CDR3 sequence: CASSLDRVQSRTEAFF. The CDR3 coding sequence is TGTGCCAGCAGCTTGGACAGGGTGCAGAGTCGCACTGAAGCTTTCTTT.

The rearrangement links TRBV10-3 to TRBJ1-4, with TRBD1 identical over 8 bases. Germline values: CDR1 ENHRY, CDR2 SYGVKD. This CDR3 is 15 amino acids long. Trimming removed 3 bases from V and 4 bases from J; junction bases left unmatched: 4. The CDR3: CAISEGQGLNEKLFF. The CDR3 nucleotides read TGTGCCATCAGTGAAGGACAGGGTCTTAATGAAAAACTGTTTTTT.

The CDR3, as DNA: TGTGCCAGCAGTCTGGTACAGGGTTTCGGCGGGGAGCTGTTTTTT. Translating gives CASSLVQGFGGELFF. V usage is TRBV28 and J usage is TRBJ2-2; tentatively, D is TRBD1 (6 bases). Germline V gene data show CDR1 as MDHEN and CDR2 as SYDVKM. This CDR3 has 15 amino acids. V was clipped by 5 bases and J by 7 bases, with 17 bases between them. Full variable domain (remainder filled in from reference TRBV28 and TRBJ2-2): DVKVTQSSRYLVKRTGEKVFLECVQDMDHENMFWYRQDPGLGLRLIYFSYDVKMKEKGDIPEGYSVSREKKERFSLILESASTNQTSMYLCASSLVQGFGGELFFGEGSRLTVL.

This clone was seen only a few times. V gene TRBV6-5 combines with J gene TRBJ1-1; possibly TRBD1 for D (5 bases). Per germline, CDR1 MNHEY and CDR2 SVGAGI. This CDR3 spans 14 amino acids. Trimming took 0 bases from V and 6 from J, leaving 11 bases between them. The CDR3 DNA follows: TGTGCCAGCAGTTACTCGACTGGGGGGGCTGAAGCTTTCTTT. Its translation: CASSYSTGGAEAFF.

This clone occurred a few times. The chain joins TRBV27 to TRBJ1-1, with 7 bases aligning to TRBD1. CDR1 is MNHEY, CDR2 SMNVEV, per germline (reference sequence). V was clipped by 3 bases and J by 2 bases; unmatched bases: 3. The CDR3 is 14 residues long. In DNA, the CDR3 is TGTGCCAGCAGTTTGGGACAGAGAAACACTGAAGCTTTCTTT. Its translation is CASSLGQRNTEAFF.

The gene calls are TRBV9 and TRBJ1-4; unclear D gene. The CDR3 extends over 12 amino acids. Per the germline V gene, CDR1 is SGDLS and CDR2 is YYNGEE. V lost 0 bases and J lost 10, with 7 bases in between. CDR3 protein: CASSVDGGKLFF. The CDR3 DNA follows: TGTGCCAGCAGCGTAGACGGTGGAAAACTGTTTTTT.

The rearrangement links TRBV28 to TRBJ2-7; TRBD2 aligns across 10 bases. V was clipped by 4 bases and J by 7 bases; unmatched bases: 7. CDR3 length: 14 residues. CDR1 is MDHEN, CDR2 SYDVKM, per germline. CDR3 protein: CASSSSGRGGEQYF. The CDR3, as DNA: TGTGCCAGCAGTTCGAGCGGGAGGGGTGGGGAGCAGTACTTC.

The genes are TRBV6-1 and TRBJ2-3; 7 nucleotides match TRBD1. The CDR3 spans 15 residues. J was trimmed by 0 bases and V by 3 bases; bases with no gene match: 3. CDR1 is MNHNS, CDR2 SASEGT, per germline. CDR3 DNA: TGTGCCAGCAGTGAGGGGACAGTGAGCACAGATACGCAGTATTTT. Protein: CASSEGTVSTDTQYF.